This entry concerns a single T cell receptor beta chain. Antigen specificity is unknown. These data belong to a study of response to subunit inactivated influenza vaccine. Via MiXCR, TCRdb re-called the RT-PCR reads, giving one row per CDR3 protein. The sample lists roughly 760,000 distinct CDR3 sequences; about 20% were seen once. This CDR3 comprises 16 residues. Germline CDR1 is LGHNA and CDR2 is YSLEER. The V end was cut by 0 bases, the J end by 4 bases, with 15 bases between. General study findings and limits: Authors proposed each seasonal influenza vaccination draws in few new T cells.

The receptor's source is a man in his fifties who received an inactivated influenza vaccine. The source material was PBMCs from blood, sampled 4 to 6 days after vaccination. The gene calls are TRBV4-3 and TRBJ1-1; tentatively, D is TRBD1 (6 bases). CDR3 residues: CASSQEGGRGGTEAFF. The CDR3 nucleotides read TGCGCCAGCAGCCAAGAGGGGGGGCGTGGGGGCACTGAAGCTTTCTTT.